These T cell receptor beta chains were read from a single sample in a study of neurological immune-mediated disorders. TCRdb itself ran the 5' RACE reads through MiXCR, one entry per CDR3 protein. The sample lists 75,000 to 90,000 distinct CDR3 sequences; approximately 10% were seen once. Sample: PBMCs. The receptors were gathered from a middle-aged man in good health. Both conserved end residues are part of each CDR3. Each record gives: D gene, J gene, V gene, clone size, CDR3 protein, CDR3 DNA. D genes are given only for firm matches. Clone size, where shown, is once, few, many, or a class for clones that have expanded.

NA,TRBJ1-5,TRBV12-3/TRBV12-4,many,CASTRGGGQPQHF,TGTGCCAGCACCCGAGGGGGGGGTCAGCCCCAGCATTTT
NA,TRBJ1-1,TRBV7-2,NA,CASSLAFPGTEAFF,TGTGCCAGCAGCTTAGCGTTTCCGGGAACTGAAGCTTTCTTT
TRBD2,TRBJ2-4,TRBV2,many,CASRLHREGHIQYF,TGTGCCAGCAGGCTCCACCGGGAGGGTCACATTCAGTACTTC
TRBD2,TRBJ2-1,TRBV12-3/TRBV12-4,many,CASSTGQPGGNEQFF,TGTGCCAGCAGTACCGGACAGCCGGGGGGGAATGAGCAGTTCTTC
NA,TRBJ2-1,TRBV7-2,many,CASSLAGSPSYNEQFF,TGTGCCAGCAGCTTAGCGGGTAGCCCCTCCTACAATGAGCAGTTCTTC
NA,TRBJ1-1,TRBV5-1,many,CASSLAGPSTEAFF,TGCGCCAGCAGCTTGGCCGGCCCGAGCACTGAAGCTTTCTTT
TRBD1,TRBJ2-2,TRBV20-1,many,CSAGTANTGELFF,TGCAGTGCCGGGACAGCGAACACCGGGGAGCTGTTTTTT
TRBD1,TRBJ1-2,TRBV5-1,many,CASSLGGQINYGYTF,TGCGCCAGCAGCTTGGGGGGACAGATTAACTATGGCTACACCTTC
NA,TRBJ2-7,TRBV12-3/TRBV12-4,many,CASSKLRGSEQYF,TGTGCCAGCAGCAAGCTTCGAGGATCCGAGCAGTACTTC
NA,TRBJ1-5,TRBV12-3/TRBV12-4,many,CASSLVWGNQPQHF,TGTGCCAGCAGTCTAGTGTGGGGTAACCAGCCCCAGCATTTT
NA,TRBJ2-5,TRBV29-1,many,CSVEDRTVKETQYF,TGCAGCGTTGAAGATCGGACCGTTAAAGAGACCCAGTACTTC
NA,TRBJ2-5,TRBV2,many,CASGGTAQETQYF,TGTGCCAGCGGGGGGACAGCACAAGAGACCCAGTACTTC
NA,TRBJ1-2,TRBV5-5,many,CASSLGRGSGGYTF,TGTGCCAGCAGCTTGGGACGTGGTTCGGGTGGCTACACCTTC
NA,TRBJ1-2,TRBV6-5,many,CASRSAPNYGYTF,TGTGCCAGCAGATCGGCGCCTAACTATGGCTACACCTTC
TRBD2,TRBJ2-3,TRBV19,NA,CASSSIERGGTDTQYF,TGTGCCAGTAGTTCGATCGAGCGGGGGGGCACAGATACGCAGTATTTT
TRBD2,TRBJ2-1,TRBV30,NA,CGLAGGNEQFF,TGTGGTCTAGCGGGGGGGAATGAGCAGTTCTTC
TRBD2,TRBJ2-3,TRBV5-1,many,CASSSRLAGVTTDTQYF,TGCGCCAGCAGCTCCCGACTAGCGGGGGTGACCACAGATACGCAGTATTTT
NA,TRBJ2-5,TRBV11-2,many,CASSLVPYQETQYF,TGTGCCAGCAGCTTAGTCCCGTACCAAGAGACCCAGTACTTC
NA,TRBJ2-7,TRBV12-3/TRBV12-4,many,CASSPSYEQYF,TGTGCCAGCAGTCCCTCCTACGAGCAGTACTTC
NA,TRBJ2-3,TRBV5-1,many,CASSGRELSTDTQYF,TGCGCCAGCAGCGGGAGAGAATTAAGCACAGATACGCAGTATTTT
NA,TRBJ1-1,TRBV10-2,many,CASRLDRENTEAFF,TGCGCCAGCAGGTTGGACAGAGAAAACACTGAAGCTTTCTTT
NA,TRBJ1-4,TRBV29-1,many,CSVEDNNEKLFF,TGCAGCGTTGAGGATAACAATGAAAAACTGTTTTTT
TRBD2,TRBJ2-1,TRBV20-1,NA,CSSRRAGGLYNEQFF,TGCAGTTCTAGAAGGGCGGGGGGGCTTTACAATGAGCAGTTCTTC
TRBD2,TRBJ2-1,TRBV6-5,many,CASRLADQYNEQFF,TGTGCCAGCAGACTAGCGGACCAATACAATGAGCAGTTCTTC
TRBD2,TRBJ2-2,TRBV24-1,many,CATSDPGLAGHTGELFF,TGTGCCACCAGTGACCCGGGACTAGCGGGACATACCGGGGAGCTGTTTTTT
NA,TRBJ2-7,TRBV10-3,many,CAISGTPGDYEQYF,TGTGCCATCAGTGGTACCCCAGGAGACTACGAGCAGTACTTC
NA,TRBJ1-2,TRBV27,many,CASKVIGRTGANYGYTF,TGTGCCAGCAAGGTTATTGGCAGGACCGGGGCGAACTATGGCTACACCTTC
NA,TRBJ1-1,TRBV12-3/TRBV12-4,many,CASSRLDLDTEAFF,TGTGCCAGCAGCAGACTCGATTTGGACACTGAAGCTTTCTTT
NA,TRBJ2-5,TRBV28,many,CASSHRSETQYF,TGTGCCAGCAGCCACCGGTCAGAGACCCAGTACTTC
TRBD2,TRBJ2-3,TRBV3-1,many,CASSQVTSGVGPQYF,TGTGCCAGCAGCCAAGTGACTAGCGGGGTCGGCCCGCAGTATTTT
NA,TRBJ2-2,TRBV5-1,NA,CASSGAGPNTGDLFF,TGCGCCAGCAGCGGGGCGGGACCCAACACCGGGGACCTGTTTTTT
TRBD2,TRBJ2-7,TRBV20-1,many,CSAVDGGGPRSSEQYF,TGCAGTGCTGTTGATGGGGGGGGACCGAGATCTAGCGAGCAGTACTTC
NA,TRBJ2-1,TRBV11-2,many,CASSPEGFYNEQFF,TGTGCCAGCAGTCCAGAGGGATTCTACAATGAGCAGTTCTTC
TRBD2,TRBJ2-2,TRBV12-3/TRBV12-4,many,CASSRTSGSGTGELFF,TGTGCCAGCAGTAGGACTAGCGGGAGTGGGACCGGGGAGCTGTTTTTT
NA,TRBJ2-4,TRBV28,many,CATGRTGAKNIQYF,TGTGCCACGGGCCGTACAGGAGCCAAAAACATTCAGTACTTC